This TCR beta chain appears in the sequencing data of a study of blood T cells in healthy people across ages. Study-wide results and caveats: Per million T cells, the diversity of TCR beta decreased roughly linearly as age advanced. The donors' CMV status was not determined, possibly confounding changes in expanded clonotypes.

With a J-beta primer mix and a sample-barcoded 5' primer, a second PCR ran about 7 to 12 cycles. TCRdb processed the 5' RACE reads anew with MiXCR; each CDR3 protein has one entry. Among hundreds of thousands of distinct CDR3 sequences listed, about 61% were seen once. A note on this clonotype: Antigen unknown.

The authors extracted at least 6 micrograms of total RNA per sample. Input material: blood. This sequence originates from a middle-aged man in good health.

CDR3 region: CASSQGGLVKGEQYF. Written as DNA, the CDR3 is TGCGCCAGCAGCCAAGGAGGACTAGTCAAGGGGGAGCAGTACTTC. The chain combines TRBV4-3 with TRBJ2-7, with TRBD2 matching over 7 bases. Germline CDR1 LGHNA, CDR2 YSLEER. CDR3 length equals 15 residues. J was trimmed by 7 bases and V by 1 base; bases with no gene match: 10.